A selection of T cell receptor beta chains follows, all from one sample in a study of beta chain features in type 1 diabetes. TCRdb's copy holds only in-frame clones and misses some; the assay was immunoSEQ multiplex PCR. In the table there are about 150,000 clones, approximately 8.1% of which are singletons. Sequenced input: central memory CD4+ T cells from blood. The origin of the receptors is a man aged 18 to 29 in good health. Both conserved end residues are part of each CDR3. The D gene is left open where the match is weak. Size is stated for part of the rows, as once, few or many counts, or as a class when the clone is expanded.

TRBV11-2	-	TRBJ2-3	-	CASSLLRTVADTQYF	TGTGCCAGCAGCCTTTTACGAACAGTGGCAGATACGCAGTATTTT
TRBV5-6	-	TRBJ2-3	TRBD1	CASSPPGQGTDTQYF	TGTGCCAGCAGCCCTCCTGGACAGGGCACAGATACGCAGTATTTT
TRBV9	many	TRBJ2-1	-	CASSLYNEQFF	TGTGCCAGCAGCTTATACAATGAGCAGTTCTTC
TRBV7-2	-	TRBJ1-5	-	CASSLGTGGVTAQHF	TGTGCCAGCAGCTTAGGCACAGGCGGGGTTACGGCCCAGCATTTT
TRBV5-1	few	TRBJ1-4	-	CASSLGTATNEKLFF	TGCGCCAGCAGCTTGGGGACAGCAACTAATGAAAAACTGTTTTTT
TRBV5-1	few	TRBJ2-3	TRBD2	CASSAIGGGLADTQYF	TGCGCCAGCAGCGCCATTGGCGGGGGGTTAGCAGATACGCAGTATTTT
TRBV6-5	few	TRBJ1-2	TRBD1	CASARDRMNYGYTF	TGTGCCAGCGCCCGGGACAGGATGAACTATGGCTACACCTTC
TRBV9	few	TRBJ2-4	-	CASSGGSMNIQYF	TGTGCCAGCAGCGGAGGGAGTATGAACATTCAGTACTTC
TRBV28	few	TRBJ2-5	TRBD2	CASRSVRRGVQETQYF	TGTGCCAGCCGTTCGGTTCGACGGGGGGTCCAAGAGACCCAGTACTTC
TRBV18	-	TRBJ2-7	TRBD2	CASSSGTSGRAYEQYF	TGTGCCAGCTCGTCCGGGACTAGCGGGAGGGCCTACGAGCAGTACTTC
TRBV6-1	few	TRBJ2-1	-	CASNPGPVVTNEQFF	TGTGCCAGCAACCCAGGGCCGGTAGTTACCAATGAGCAGTTCTTC
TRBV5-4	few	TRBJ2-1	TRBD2	CASSELAGGPYEQFF	TGTGCCAGCAGCGAACTAGCGGGAGGGCCCTATGAGCAGTTCTTC
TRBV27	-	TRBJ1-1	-	CASSFRGQLNTEAFF	TGTGCCAGCAGTTTCCGCGGACAGTTGAACACTGAAGCTTTCTTT
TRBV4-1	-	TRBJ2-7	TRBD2	CASSQLGGLTYEQYF	TGCGCCAGCAGCCAACTGGGGGGGTTGACCTACGAGCAGTACTTC
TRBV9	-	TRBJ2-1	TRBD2	CASSAPTSGRARINEQFF	TGTGCCAGCAGCGCCCCCACTAGCGGGAGGGCCAGGATCAATGAGCAGTTCTTC
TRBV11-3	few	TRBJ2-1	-	CASSLGGGTYNEQFF	TGTGCCAGCAGCTTAGGCGGGGGCACCTACAATGAGCAGTTCTTC
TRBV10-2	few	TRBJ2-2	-	CASSGGGGELFF	TGCGCCAGCAGTGGGGGAGGCGGGGAGCTGTTTTTT
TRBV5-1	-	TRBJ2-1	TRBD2	CASSQGLAGHEQFF	TGCGCCAGCAGCCAAGGACTAGCGGGACACGAGCAGTTCTTC
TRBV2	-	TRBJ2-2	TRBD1	CASIRDSYTGELFF	TGTGCCAGCATAAGGGACAGCTACACCGGGGAGCTGTTTTTT
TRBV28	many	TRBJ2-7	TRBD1	CASRSTGDEQYF	TGTGCCAGCAGATCGACAGGGGACGAGCAGTACTTC
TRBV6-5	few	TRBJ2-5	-	CASQKQGGGVETQYF	TGTGCCAGCCAGAAGCAAGGTGGCGGGGTGGAGACCCAGTACTTC
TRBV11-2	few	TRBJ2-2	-	CASSMGQNTGELFF	TGTGCCAGCAGCATGGGACAGAACACCGGGGAGCTGTTTTTT
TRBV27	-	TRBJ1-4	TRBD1	CASSFYGQGGNEKLFF	TGTGCCAGCAGTTTTTACGGGCAGGGGGGAAATGAAAAACTGTTTTTT
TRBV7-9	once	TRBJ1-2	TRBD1	CASSSNRGPTYGYTF	TGTGCCAGCAGCTCAAACAGGGGGCCCACCTATGGCTACACCTTC
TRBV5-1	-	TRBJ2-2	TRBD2	CASGLAGGPGTGELFF	TGCGCCAGCGGACTAGCGGGAGGGCCGGGCACCGGGGAGCTGTTTTTT
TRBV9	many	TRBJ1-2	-	CASSRGSGGYTF	TGTGCCAGCAGCAGGGGGTCTGGTGGCTACACCTTC
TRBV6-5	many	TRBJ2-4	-	CASSQGTIQYF	TGTGCCAGCAGCCAGGGGACCATTCAGTACTTC
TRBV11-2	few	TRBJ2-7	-	CASSFNQGAYEQYF	TGTGCCAGCAGCTTCAATCAAGGGGCGTACGAGCAGTACTTC
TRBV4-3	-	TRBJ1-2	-	CASSQASERTYGYTF	TGCGCCAGCAGCCAAGCTTCGGAGCGTACCTATGGCTACACCTTC
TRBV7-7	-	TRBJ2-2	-	CASSLASIEDAGGELFF	TGTGCTAGCAGCTTAGCGTCTATCGAGGATGCCGGCGGGGAGCTGTTTTTT
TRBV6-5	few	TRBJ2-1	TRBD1	CASSSQGSYYNEQFF	TGTGCCAGCAGTTCACAGGGGTCCTACTACAATGAGCAGTTCTTC